The present TCR beta chain was sequenced within a study of metastatic and nonmetastatic thyroid tumors. Study outcomes and limitations: A significant increase in TCR beta diversity was reportedly seen in malignant thyroid tumors relative to benign nodules, in blood and tumor.

As originally analysed: Using the CDR3 differences seen across clinicopathological groups, the authors built a distant-metastasis classifier for papillary thyroid cancer, which was meant to discriminate distant-metastatic patients. TCRdb re-called the PCR reads through MiXCR. It is TCRdb's table, rather than the study itself, that gives the V and J calls and clone size. The sample includes 7,000 to 9,500 clones, approximately 33% of them seen just once. Until they underwent thyroid surgery, no patient had received any treatment. CDR1 and CDR2 from the germline V gene are SGHVS and FNYEAQ. The CDR3 loop spans 16 amino acids. The V and J ends lost 6 bases and 1 base respectively, with 15 bases between them. Points on this clone: What it binds is unknown.

This TCR came from a female donor with papillary thyroid cancer or a benign thyroid nodule (not recorded which). Some clones in this sample may be carry-over from other donors' samples. This chain uses TRBV7-6 with TRBJ2-2; possibly TRBD2 for D (5 bases). The sample taken for sequencing was tumor tissue. The CDR3 sequence: CASRSLREMNTGELFF. As DNA, the CDR3 is TGTGCCAGCAGATCGCTCCGGGAAATGAACACCGGGGAGCTGTTTTTT. The full variable domain, with the rest looked up from reference TRBV7-6 and TRBJ2-2, is GAGVSQSPRYKVTKRGQDVALRCDPISGHVSLYWYRQALGQGPEFLTYFNYEAQQDKSGLPNDRFSAERPEGSISTLTIQRTEQRDSAMYRCASRSLREMNTGELFFGEGSRLTVL.